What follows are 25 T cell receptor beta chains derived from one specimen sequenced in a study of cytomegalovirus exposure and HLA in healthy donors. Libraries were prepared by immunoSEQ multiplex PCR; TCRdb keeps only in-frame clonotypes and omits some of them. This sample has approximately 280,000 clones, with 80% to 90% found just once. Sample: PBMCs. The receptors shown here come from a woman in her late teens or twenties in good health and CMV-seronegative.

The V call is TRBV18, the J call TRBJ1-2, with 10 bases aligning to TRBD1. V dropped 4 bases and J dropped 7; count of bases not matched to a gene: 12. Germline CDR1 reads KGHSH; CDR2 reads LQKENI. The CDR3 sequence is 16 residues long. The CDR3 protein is CASSRGRQGARPGYTF. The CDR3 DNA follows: TGTGCCAGCTCACGGGGGCGACAGGGGGCGCGTCCTGGCTACACCTTC.

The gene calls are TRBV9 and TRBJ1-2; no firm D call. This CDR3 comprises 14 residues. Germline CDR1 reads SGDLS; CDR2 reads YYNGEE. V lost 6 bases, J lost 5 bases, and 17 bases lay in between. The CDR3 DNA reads TGTGCCAGCACCCAGCGGAGCCTCGGGTATGGCTACACCTTC. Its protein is CASTQRSLGYGYTF.

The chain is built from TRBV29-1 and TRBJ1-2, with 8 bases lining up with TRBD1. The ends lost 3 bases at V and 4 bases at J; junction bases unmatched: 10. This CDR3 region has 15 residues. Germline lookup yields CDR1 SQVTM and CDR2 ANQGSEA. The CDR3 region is CSVDGPSGGSYGYTF. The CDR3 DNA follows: TGCAGCGTTGACGGCCCTTCAGGGGGCTCCTATGGCTACACCTTC.

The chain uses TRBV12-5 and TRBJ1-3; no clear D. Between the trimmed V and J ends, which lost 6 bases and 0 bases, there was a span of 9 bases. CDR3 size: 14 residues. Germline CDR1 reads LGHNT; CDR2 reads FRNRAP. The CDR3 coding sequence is TGTGCTAGTGGGGACGGGAGCTCTGGAAACACCATATATTTT. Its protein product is CASGDGSSGNTIYF.

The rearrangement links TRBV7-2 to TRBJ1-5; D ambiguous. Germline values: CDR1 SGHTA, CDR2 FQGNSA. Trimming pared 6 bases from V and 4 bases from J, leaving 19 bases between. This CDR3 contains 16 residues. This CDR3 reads CASSPPSGYFNQPQHF. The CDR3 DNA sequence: TGTGCCAGCAGTCCACCCTCCGGTTACTTTAATCAGCCCCAGCATTTT.

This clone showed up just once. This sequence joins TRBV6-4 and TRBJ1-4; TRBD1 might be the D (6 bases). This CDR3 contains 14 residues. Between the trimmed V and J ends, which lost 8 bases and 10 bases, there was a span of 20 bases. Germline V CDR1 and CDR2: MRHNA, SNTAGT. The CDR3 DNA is TGTGCCAGCCCTTTAGGACAGAGGTGGGTAAAACTGTTTTTT. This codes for CASPLGQRWVKLFF.

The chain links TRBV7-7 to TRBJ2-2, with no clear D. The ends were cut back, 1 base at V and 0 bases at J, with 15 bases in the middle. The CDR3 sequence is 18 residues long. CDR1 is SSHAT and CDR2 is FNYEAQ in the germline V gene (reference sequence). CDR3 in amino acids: CASSLDAGAPTNTGELFF. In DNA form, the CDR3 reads TGTGCCAGCAGCTTAGACGCAGGCGCCCCTACGAACACCGGGGAGCTGTTTTTT.

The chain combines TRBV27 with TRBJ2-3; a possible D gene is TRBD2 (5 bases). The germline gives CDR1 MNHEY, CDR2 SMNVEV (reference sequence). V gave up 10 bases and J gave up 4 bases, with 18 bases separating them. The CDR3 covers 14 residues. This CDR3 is CATSLGASPDTQYF. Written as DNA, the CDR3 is TGTGCCACCTCCCTGGGCGCTAGCCCAGATACGCAGTATTTT.

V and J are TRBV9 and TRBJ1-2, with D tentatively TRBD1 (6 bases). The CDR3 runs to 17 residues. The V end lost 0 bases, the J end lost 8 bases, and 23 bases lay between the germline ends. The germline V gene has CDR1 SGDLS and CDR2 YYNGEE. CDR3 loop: CASSVDGSGVQGNGYTF. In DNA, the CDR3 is TGTGCCAGCAGCGTAGATGGGAGTGGGGTACAGGGCAACGGCTACACCTTC.

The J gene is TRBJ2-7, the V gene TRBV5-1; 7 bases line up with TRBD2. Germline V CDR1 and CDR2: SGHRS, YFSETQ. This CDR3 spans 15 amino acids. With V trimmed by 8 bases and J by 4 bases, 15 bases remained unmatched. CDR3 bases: TGCGCCAGTTCCATCGGAAGCGGGATAGGGTACGAGCAGTACTTC. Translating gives CASSIGSGIGYEQYF.

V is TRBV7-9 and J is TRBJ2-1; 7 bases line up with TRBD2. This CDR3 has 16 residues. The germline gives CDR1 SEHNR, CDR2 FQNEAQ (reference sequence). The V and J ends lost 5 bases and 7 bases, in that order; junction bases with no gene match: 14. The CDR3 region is CASSLRGSGDYNEQFF. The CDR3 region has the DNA TGTGCCAGCAGCCTCCGGGGAAGCGGGGATTATAATGAGCAGTTCTTC. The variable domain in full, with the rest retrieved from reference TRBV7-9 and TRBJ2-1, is DTGVSQNPRHKITKRGQNVTFRCDPISEHNRLYWYRQTLGQGPEFLTYFQNEAQLEKSRLLSDRFSAERPKGSFSTLEIQRTEQGDSAMYLCASSLRGSGDYNEQFFGPGTRLTVL.

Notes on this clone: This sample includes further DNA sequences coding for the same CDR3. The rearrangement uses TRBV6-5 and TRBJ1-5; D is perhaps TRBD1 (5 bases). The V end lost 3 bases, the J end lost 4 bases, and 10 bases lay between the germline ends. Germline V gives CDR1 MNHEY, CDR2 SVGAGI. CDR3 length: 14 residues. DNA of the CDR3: TGTGCCAGCAGTTATGGGGGGACTAATCAGCCCCAGCATTTT. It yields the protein CASSYGGTNQPQHF.

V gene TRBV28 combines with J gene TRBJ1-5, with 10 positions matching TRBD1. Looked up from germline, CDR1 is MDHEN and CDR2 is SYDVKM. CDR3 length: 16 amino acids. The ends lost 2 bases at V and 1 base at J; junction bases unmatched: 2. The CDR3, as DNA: TGTGCCAGCAGTTTACCGGGACAGGGGAGCAATCAGCCCCAGCATTTT. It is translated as CASSLPGQGSNQPQHF.

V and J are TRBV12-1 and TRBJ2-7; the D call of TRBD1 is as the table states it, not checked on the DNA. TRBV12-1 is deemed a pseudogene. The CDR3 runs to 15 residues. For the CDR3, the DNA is TGTGCCAGCAGCACCGGGACACAAGGAAAATACGAGCAGTACTTC. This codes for CASSTGTQGKYEQYF.

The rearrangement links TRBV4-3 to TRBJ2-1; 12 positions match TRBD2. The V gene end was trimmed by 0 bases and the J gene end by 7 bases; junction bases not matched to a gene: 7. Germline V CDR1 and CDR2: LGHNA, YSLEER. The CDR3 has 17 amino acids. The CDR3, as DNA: TGCGCCAGCAGCCAAGACGGGCTAGCGGGGGGGCCAAATGAGCAGTTCTTC. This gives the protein CASSQDGLAGGPNEQFF.

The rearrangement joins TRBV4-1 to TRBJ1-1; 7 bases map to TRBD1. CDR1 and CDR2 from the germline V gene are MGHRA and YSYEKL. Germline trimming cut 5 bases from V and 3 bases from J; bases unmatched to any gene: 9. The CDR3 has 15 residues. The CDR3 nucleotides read TGCGCCAGCAGCTCTCTCGGCAGGGGGGACACTGAAGCTTTCTTT. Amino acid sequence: CASSSLGRGDTEAFF.

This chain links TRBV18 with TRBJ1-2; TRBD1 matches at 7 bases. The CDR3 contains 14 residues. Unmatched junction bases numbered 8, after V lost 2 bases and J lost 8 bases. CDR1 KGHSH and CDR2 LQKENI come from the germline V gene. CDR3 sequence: CASSPVEGAEGYTF. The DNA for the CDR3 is TGTGCCAGCTCACCAGTGGAGGGGGCGGAGGGCTACACCTTC. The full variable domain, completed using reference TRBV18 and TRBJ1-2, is NAGVMQNPRHLVRRRGQEARLRCSPMKGHSHVYWYRQLPEEGLKFMVYLQKENIIDESGMPKERFSAEFPKEGPSILRIQQVVRGDSAAYFCASSPVEGAEGYTFGSGTRLTVV.

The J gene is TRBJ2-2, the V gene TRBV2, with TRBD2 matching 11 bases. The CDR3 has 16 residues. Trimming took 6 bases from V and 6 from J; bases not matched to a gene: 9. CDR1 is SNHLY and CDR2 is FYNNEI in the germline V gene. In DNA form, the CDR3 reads TGTGCCAGCAGGGAACTAGCGGGAGTCAGTGCCGGGGAGCTGTTTTTT. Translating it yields CASRELAGVSAGELFF.

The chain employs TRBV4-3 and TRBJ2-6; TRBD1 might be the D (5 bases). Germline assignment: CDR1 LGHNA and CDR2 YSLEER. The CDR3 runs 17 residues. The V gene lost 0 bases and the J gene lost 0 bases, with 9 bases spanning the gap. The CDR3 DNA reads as TGCGCCAGCAGCCAAGATGCAGGGATCTCTGGGGCCAACGTCCTGACTTTC. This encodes CASSQDAGISGANVLTF.

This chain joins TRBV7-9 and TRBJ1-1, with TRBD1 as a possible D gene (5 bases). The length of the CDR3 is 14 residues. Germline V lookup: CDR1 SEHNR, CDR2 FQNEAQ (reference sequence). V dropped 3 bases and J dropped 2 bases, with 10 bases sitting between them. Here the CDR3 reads CASSFPRVNTEAFF. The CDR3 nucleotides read TGTGCCAGCAGCTTTCCCAGGGTCAACACTGAAGCTTTCTTT.

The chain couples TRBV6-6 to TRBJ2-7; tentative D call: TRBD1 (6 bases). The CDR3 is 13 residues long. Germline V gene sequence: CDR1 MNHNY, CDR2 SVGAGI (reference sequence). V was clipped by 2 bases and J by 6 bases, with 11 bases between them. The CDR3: CASSYPTGIEQYF. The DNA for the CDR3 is TGTGCCAGCAGTTACCCGACAGGAATCGAGCAGTACTTC.

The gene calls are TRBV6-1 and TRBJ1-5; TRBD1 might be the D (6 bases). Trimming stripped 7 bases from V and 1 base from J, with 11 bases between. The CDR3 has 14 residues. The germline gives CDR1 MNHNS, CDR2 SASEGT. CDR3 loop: CASTWQGSNQPQHF. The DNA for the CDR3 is TGTGCCAGCACTTGGCAGGGGAGCAATCAGCCCCAGCATTTT.

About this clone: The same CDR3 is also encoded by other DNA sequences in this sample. The CDR3 region is CASSPRTSGGAGTDTQYF. Written as DNA, the CDR3 is TGTGCCAGCTCACCTCGGACTAGCGGGGGGGCCGGCACAGATACGCAGTATTTT. This rearrangement joins TRBV18 to TRBJ2-3; TRBD2 aligns across 15 bases. J was trimmed by 1 base and V by 3 bases; bases with no gene match: 5. This CDR3 region has 18 residues. The germline V gene has CDR1 KGHSH and CDR2 LQKENI.

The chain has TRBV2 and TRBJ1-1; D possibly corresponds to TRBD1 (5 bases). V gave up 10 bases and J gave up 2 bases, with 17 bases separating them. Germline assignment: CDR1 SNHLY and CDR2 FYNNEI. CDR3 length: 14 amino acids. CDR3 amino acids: CATREGTGNTEAFF. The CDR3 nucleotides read TGTGCCACCAGGGAGGGAACCGGAAACACTGAAGCTTTCTTT.

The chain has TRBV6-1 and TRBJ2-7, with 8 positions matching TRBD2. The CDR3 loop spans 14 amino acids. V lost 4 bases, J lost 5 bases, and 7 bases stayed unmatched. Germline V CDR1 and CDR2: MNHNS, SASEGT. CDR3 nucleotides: TGTGCCAGCAGTGGTAGCGGGGTCCCTCACGAGCAGTACTTC. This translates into CASSGSGVPHEQYF.